The rows below give T cell receptor beta chains drawn from one sample of a study of post-analysis software for immune sequencing data. TCRdb re-derived calls from the PCR reads in MiXCR, one entry per CDR3 protein. The sample carries about 800,000 distinct CDR3 sequences, 30% recorded once. Material: blood. Receptor source: a girl aged 5 to 17 with multiple sclerosis. Both conserved end residues are trimmed from each CDR3. The order of the fields is CDR3 protein, clone size, J gene, V gene. Expanded clones are given a class, and other clones once, few, many or no size at all.

ASSVEGRRTDTQY | few | TRBJ2-3 | TRBV9
ASSLAGDLNEQF | many | TRBJ2-1 | TRBV11-2
SVRGVEQY | few | TRBJ2-7 | TRBV20-1
ASSYSAGNEAF | NA | TRBJ1-1 | TRBV6-2/TRBV6-3
ASSYSTSLAYNEQF | NA | TRBJ2-1 | TRBV6-5
SVTRDSTGYT | few | TRBJ1-2 | TRBV29-1
SASAGRAWDTQY | NA | TRBJ2-3 | TRBV20-1
ASSLARLAGSETQY | few | TRBJ2-5 | TRBV7-8
SVVLALLSTDTQY | NA | TRBJ2-3 | TRBV29-1
ANSLLSGNQPQH | few | TRBJ1-5 | TRBV5-1
SVAPTSRPGELF | NA | TRBJ2-2 | TRBV29-1
ASSQEARGPVPY | few | TRBJ2-3 | TRBV4-3
ASSQSGTRHYEQY | once | TRBJ2-7 | TRBV28